The clone carrying this T cell receptor (beta chain) occurred once. Its antigen is unidentified. The V gene's germline CDR1 is MNHEY and CDR2 SMNVEV (reference sequence). Deletions cut 0 bases from V and 8 bases from J, with 13 bases between. The CDR3 contains 14 residues. This specimen comes from a study of radiotherapy plus CTLA-4 blockade in lung cancer. Study conclusions and caveats: Clones of tumor-derived TCRs expanded in blood after radiotherapy plus ipilimumab.

Data came from immunoSEQ multiplex PCR; TCRdb stores just in-frame clones and leaves some out. Among 95,000 to 150,000 clones listed, 85% to 90% were seen once. Ipilimumab CTLA-4 blockade and focal radiation were given to patients with chemo-refractory metastatic non-small-cell lung cancer. This TCR was recovered from a human donor with non-small cell lung cancer that progressed on radiotherapy plus ipilimumab. The material was peripheral blood, obtained from a patient treated with radiotherapy plus ipilimumab. The chain is built from TRBV27 and TRBJ1-2; D remains unclear. In DNA, the CDR3 is TGTGCCAGCAGTTTATCTCCGGCGGTCGTCGGCTACACCTTC. Translation: CASSLSPAVVGYTF.